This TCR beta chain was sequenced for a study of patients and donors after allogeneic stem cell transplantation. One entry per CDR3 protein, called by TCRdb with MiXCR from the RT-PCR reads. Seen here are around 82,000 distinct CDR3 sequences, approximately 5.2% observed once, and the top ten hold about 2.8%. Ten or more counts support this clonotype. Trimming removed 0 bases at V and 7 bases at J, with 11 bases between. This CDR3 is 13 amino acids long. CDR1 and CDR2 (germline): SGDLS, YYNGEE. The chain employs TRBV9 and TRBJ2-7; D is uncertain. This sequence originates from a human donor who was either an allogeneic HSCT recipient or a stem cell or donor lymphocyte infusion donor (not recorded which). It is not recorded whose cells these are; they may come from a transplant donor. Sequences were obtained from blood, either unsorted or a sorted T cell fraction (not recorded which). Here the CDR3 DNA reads TGTGCCAGCAGCGTAGAACTTTTGGCGGAGCAGTACTTC. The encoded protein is CASSVELLAEQYF.